Detailed here is one T cell receptor beta chain. Germline loops: CDR1 SGHDT, CDR2 YYEEEE. The CDR3 totals 15 residues. Trimming removed 4 bases from V and 4 bases from J; junction bases left unmatched: 9. Authors' analysis steps: Nucleated cell number was recorded as an estimate derived from reference gene primer amplification. Sequencing was performed with immunoSEQ multiplex PCR; in TCRdb, only in-frame clones are kept and a portion is missing. V, J and clone size reflect that table, while D and trimming were determined from the DNA. The repertoire consists of 140,000 or so clones, with 80% occurring once and the leading ten covering about 5%. The sample belongs to a study of blood T cell repertoires in COVID-19. Study context: From the United States, Italy and Spain came samples of acute and convalescent COVID-19. Nucleic acid was either cDNA or gDNA, and it came from T cells, B-cell-depleted T cells, or PBMCs.

The J gene is TRBJ1-1, the V gene TRBV5-6; 8 positions agree with TRBD1. Sequencing input: peripheral blood. This sequence was found in a woman between 45 and 65 years old with acute or convalescent COVID-19. The CDR3 loop reads CASSGTRDRITEAFF. Here the CDR3 DNA reads TGTGCCAGCAGCGGTACCCGGGACAGGATCACTGAAGCTTTCTTT.